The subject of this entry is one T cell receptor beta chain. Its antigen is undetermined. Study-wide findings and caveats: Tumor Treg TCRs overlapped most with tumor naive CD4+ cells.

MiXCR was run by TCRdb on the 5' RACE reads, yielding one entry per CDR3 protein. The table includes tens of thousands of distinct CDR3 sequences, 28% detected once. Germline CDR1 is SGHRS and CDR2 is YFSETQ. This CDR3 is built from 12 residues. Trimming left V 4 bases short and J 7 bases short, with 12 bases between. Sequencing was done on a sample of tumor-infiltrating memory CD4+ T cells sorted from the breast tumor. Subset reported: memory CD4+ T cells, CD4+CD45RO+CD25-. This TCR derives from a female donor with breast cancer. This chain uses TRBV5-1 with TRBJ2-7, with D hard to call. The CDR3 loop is CASSPDLREQYF. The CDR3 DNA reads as TGCGCCAGCAGCCCGGATTTGCGGGAGCAGTACTTC.